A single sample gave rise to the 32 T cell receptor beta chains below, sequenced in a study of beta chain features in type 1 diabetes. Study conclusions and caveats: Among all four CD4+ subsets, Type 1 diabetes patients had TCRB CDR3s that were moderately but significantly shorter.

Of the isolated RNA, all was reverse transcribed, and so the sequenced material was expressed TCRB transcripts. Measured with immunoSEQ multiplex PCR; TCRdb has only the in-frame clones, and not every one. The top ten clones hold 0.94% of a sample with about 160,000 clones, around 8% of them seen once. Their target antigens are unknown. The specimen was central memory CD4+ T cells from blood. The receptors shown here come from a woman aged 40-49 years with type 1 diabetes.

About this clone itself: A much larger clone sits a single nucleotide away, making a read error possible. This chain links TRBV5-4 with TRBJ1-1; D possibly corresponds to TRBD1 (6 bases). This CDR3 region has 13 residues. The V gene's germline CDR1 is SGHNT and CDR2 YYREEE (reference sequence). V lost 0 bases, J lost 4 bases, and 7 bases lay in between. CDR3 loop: CASSLGTATEAFF. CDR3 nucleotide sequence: TGTGCCAGCAGCTTGGGGACAGCCACTGAAGCTTTCTTT.

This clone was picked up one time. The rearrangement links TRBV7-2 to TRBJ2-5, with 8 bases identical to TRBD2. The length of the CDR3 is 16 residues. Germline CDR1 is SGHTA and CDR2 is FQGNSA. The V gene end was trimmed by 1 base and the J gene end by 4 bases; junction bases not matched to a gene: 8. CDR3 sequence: CASSLVGGLGAETQYF. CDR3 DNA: TGTGCCAGCAGCTTAGTGGGGGGACTAGGGGCAGAGACCCAGTACTTC.

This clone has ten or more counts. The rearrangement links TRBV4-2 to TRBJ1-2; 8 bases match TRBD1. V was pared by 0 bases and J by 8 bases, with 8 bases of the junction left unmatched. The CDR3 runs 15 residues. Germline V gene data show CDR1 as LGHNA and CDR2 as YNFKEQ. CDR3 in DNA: TGTGCCAGCAGCCAAGAGTCGACAGGGGAGGTCGGCTACACCTTC. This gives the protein CASSQESTGEVGYTF.

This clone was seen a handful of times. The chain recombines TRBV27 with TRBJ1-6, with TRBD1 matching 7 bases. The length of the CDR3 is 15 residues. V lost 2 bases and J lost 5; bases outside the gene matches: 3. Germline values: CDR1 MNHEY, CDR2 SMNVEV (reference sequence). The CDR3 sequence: CASSLKGTDNSPLHF. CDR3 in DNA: TGTGCCAGCAGTTTAAAGGGGACAGATAATTCACCCCTCCACTTT.

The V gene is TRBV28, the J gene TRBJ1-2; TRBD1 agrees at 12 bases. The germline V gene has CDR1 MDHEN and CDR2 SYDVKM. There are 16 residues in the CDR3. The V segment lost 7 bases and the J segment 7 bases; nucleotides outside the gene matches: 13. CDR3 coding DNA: TGTGCCAGCATTCTTGCTTCCGGGACAGGGGGCCTTGGCTACACCTTC. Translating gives CASILASGTGGLGYTF.

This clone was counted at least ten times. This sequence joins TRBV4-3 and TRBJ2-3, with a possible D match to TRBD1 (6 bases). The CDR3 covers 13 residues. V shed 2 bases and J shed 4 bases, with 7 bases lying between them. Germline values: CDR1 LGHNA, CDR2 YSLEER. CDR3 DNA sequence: TGCGCCAGCAGCCAAAGACAGGCAGATACGCAGTATTTT. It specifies CASSQRQADTQYF.

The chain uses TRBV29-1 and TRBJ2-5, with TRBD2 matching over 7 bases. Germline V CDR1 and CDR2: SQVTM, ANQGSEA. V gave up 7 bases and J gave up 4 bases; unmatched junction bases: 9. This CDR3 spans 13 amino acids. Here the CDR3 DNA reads TGCAGCGCCGGGGGGTGGGGGTTAGAGACCCAGTACTTC. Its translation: CSAGGWGLETQYF.

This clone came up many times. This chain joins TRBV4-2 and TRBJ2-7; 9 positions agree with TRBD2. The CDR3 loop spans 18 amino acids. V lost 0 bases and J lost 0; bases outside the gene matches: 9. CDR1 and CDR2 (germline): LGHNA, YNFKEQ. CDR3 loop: CASSQDLPASGVSYEQYF. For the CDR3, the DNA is TGTGCCAGCAGCCAAGATCTTCCCGCTAGCGGGGTCTCCTACGAGCAGTACTTC.

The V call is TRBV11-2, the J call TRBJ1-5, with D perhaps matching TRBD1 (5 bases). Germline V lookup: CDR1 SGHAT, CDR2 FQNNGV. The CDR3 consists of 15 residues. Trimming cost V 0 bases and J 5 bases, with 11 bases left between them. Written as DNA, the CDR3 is TGTGCCAGCAGCTTAGAGGGCAGGGAAGATCAGCCCCAGCATTTT. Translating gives CASSLEGREDQPQHF.

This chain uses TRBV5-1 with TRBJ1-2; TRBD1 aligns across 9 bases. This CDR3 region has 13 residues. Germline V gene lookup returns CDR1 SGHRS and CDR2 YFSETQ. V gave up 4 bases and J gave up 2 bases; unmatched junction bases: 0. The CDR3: CASSGTGNYGYTF. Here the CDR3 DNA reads TGCGCCAGCAGCGGGACAGGGAACTATGGCTACACCTTC. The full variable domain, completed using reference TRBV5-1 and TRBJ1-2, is KAGVTQTPRYLIKTRGQQVTLSCSPISGHRSVSWYQQTPGQGLQFLFEYFSETQRNKGNFPGRFSGRQFSNSRSEMNVSTLELGDSALYLCASSGTGNYGYTFGSGTRLTVV.

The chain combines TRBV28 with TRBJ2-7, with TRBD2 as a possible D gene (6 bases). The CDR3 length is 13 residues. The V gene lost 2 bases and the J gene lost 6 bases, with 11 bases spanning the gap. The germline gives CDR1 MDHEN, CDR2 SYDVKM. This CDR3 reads CASSLGGSGEQYF. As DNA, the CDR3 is TGTGCCAGCAGTTTAGGGGGGAGTGGCGAGCAGTACTTC.

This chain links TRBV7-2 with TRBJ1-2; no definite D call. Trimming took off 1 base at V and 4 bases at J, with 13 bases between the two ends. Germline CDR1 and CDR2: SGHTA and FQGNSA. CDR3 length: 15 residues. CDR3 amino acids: CASSLVRGAIYGYTF. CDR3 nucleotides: TGTGCCAGCAGCTTAGTTAGAGGCGCTATCTATGGCTACACCTTC.

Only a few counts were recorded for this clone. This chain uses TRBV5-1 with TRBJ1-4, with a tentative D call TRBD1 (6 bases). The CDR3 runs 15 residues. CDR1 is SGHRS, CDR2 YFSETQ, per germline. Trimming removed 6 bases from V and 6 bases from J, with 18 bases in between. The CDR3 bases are TGCGCCAGCACCCAGGGAGGGACATTTCATGAAAAACTGTTTTTT. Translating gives CASTQGGTFHEKLFF.

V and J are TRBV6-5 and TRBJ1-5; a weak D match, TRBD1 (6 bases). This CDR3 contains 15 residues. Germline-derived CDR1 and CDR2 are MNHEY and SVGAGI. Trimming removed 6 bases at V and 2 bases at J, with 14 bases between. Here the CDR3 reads CASRQGIVGNQPQHF. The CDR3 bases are TGTGCCAGCAGACAGGGAATCGTAGGCAATCAGCCCCAGCATTTT.

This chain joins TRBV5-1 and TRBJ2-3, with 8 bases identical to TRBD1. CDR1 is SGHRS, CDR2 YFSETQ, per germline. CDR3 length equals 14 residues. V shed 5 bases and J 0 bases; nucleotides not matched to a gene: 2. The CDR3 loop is CASRRTGSTDTQYF. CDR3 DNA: TGCGCCAGCAGAAGGACAGGGAGCACAGATACGCAGTATTTT.

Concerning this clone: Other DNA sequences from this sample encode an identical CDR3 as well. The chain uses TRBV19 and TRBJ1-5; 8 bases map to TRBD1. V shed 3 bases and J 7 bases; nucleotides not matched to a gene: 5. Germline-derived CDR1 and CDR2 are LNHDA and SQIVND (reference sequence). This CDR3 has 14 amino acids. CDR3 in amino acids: CASSISGGEQPQHF. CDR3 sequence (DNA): TGTGCCAGTAGTATTTCAGGGGGCGAGCAGCCCCAGCATTTT.

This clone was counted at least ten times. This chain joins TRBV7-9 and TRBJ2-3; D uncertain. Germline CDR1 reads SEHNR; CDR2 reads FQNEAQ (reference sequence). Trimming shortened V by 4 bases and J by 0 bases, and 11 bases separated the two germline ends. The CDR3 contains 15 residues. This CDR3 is CASSSRLESTDTQYF. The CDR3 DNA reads TGTGCCAGCAGCTCCCGACTGGAAAGCACAGATACGCAGTATTTT.

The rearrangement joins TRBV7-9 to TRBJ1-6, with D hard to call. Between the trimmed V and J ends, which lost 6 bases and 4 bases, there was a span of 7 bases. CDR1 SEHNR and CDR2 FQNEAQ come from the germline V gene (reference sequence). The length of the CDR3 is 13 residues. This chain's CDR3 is CASSAGYNSPLHF. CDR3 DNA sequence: TGTGCCAGCAGTGCGGGTTATAATTCACCCCTCCACTTT.

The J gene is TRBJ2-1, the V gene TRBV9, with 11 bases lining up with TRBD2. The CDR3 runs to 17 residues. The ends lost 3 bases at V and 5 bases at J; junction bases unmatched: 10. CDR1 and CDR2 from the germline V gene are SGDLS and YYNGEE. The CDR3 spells CASSGPPVAGGDNEQFF. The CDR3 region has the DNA TGTGCCAGCAGCGGCCCCCCCGTAGCGGGAGGGGACAATGAGCAGTTCTTC.

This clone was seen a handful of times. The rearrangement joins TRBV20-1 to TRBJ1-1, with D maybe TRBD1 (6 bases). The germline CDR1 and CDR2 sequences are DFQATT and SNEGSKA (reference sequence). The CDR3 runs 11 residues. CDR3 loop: CRTGGAVEAFF. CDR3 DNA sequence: TGCAGAACGGGGGGCGCGGTTGAAGCTTTCTTT.

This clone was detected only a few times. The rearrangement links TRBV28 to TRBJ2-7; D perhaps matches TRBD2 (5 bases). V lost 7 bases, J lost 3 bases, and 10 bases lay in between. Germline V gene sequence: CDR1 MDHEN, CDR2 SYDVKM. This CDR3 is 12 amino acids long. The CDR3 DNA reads TGTGCCAGCAAGGACGGGATCTACGAGCAGTACTTC. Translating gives CASKDGIYEQYF. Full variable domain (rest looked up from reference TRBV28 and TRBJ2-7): DVKVTQSSRYLVKRTGEKVFLECVQDMDHENMFWYRQDPGLGLRLIYFSYDVKMKEKGDIPEGYSVSREKKERFSLILESASTNQTSMYLCASKDGIYEQYFGPGTRLTVT.

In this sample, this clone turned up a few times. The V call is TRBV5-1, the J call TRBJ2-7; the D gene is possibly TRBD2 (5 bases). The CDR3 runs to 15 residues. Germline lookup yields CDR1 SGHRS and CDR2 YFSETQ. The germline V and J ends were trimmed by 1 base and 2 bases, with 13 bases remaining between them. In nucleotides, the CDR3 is TGCGCCAGCAGCTTGAAAGAGCCCGGGGCCTACGAGCAGTACTTC. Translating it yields CASSLKEPGAYEQYF.

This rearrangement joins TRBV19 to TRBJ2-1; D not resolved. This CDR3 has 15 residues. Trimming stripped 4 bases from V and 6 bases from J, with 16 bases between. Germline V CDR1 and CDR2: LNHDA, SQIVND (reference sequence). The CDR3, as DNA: TGTGCCAGTAGTAACTCCGGTCCCTCCCGCAATGAGCAGTTCTTC. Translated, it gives CASSNSGPSRNEQFF.

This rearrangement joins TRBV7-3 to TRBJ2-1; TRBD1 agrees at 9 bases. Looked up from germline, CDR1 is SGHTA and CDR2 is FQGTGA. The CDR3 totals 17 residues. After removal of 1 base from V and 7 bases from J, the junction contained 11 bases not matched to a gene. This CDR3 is CASSLMVGDRVSNEQFF. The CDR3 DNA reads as TGTGCCAGCAGCTTAATGGTGGGGGACAGGGTATCGAATGAGCAGTTCTTC.

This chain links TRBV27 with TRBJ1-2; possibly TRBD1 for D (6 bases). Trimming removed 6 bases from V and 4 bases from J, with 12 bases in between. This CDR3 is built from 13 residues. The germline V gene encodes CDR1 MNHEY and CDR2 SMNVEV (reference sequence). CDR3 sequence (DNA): TGTGCCAGCAGCAATGAAGGGGGCTATGGCTACACCTTC. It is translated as CASSNEGGYGYTF.

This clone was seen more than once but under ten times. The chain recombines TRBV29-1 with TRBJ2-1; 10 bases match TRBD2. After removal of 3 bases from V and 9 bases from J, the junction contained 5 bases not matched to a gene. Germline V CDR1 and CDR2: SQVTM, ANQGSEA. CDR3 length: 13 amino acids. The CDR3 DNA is TGCAGCGTTGAGATAGCGGGGGGCACTGAGCAGTTCTTC. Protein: CSVEIAGGTEQFF.

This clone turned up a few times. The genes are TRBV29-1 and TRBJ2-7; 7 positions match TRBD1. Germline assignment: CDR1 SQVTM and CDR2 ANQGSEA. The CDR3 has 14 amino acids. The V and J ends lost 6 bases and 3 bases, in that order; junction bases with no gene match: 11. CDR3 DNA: TGCAGCGTGAGGGCTACAGGGGACGGCTACGAGCAGTACTTC. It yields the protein CSVRATGDGYEQYF.

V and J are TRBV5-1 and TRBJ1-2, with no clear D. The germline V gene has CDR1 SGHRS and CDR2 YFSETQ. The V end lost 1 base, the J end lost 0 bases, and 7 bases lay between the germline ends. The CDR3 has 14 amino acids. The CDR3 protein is CASSLTATNYGYTF. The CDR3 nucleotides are TGCGCCAGCAGCTTGACTGCTACTAACTATGGCTACACCTTC.

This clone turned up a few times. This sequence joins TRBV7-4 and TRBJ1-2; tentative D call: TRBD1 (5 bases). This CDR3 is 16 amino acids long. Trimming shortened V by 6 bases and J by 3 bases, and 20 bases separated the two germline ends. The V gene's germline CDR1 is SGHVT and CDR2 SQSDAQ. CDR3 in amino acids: CASRSHSDRWYYGYTF. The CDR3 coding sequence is TGTGCCAGCAGGTCTCACTCCGACAGATGGTACTATGGCTACACCTTC.

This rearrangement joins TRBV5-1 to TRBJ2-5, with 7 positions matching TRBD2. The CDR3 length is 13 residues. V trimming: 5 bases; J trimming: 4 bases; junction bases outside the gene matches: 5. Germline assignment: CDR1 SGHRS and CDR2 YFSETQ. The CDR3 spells CASRRGEGETQYF. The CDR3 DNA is TGCGCCAGCAGACGTGGGGAGGGAGAGACCCAGTACTTC.

The chain's CDR3 is CAISGSGSSDRGETQYF. CDR3 DNA sequence: TGTGCCATCAGCGGGAGCGGGAGTTCGGATCGAGGAGAGACCCAGTACTTC. The chain couples TRBV10-3 to TRBJ2-5, with TRBD2 matching over 8 bases. The CDR3 consists of 17 residues. The ends lost 6 bases at V and 4 bases at J; junction bases unmatched: 16. Germline CDR1 ENHRY, CDR2 SYGVKD.

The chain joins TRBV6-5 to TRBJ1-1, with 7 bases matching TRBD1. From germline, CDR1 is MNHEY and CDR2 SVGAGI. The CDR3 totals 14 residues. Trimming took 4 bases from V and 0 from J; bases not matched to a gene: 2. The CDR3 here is CASSSGQLNTEAFF. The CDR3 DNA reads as TGTGCCAGCAGTTCGGGACAGCTGAACACTGAAGCTTTCTTT.